This record looks at one T cell receptor (beta chain) sequence and its context. Assay: immunoSEQ multiplex PCR; the TCRdb copy retains only in-frame clones and omits some. Seen here are about 260,000 clones, 88% observed once, and the top ten hold roughly 1.2%. The sample originates from a study of blood T cell repertoires in COVID-19. About the study: Italy, Spain and the United States were the sources of the convalescent and acute COVID-19 samples.

From germline, CDR1 is DFQATT and CDR2 SNEGSKA (reference sequence). Trimming cost V 3 bases and J 4 bases, with 15 bases left between them. This CDR3 has 15 amino acids. The source material was PBMCs or T cells enriched from blood (not recorded which). This clonotype originated in a woman aged 40 to 50 with acute COVID-19. V is TRBV20-1 and J is TRBJ2-2; D uncertain. In DNA form, the CDR3 reads TGCAGTGCTAGTCCACCGAGCACGGTCACCGGGGAGCTGTTTTTT. This encodes CSASPPSTVTGELFF.